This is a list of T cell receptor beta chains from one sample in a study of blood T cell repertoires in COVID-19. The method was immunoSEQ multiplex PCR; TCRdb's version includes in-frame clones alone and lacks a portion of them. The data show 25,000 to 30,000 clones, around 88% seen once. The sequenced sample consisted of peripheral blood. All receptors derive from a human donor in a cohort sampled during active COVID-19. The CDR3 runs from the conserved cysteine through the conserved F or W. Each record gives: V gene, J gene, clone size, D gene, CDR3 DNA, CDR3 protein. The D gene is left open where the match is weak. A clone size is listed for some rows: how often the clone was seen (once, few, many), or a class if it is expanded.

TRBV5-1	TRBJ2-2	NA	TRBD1	TGCGCCAGCAGCTCCTCCGGGACAGGGACCACCGGGGAGCTGTTTTTT	CASSSSGTGTTGELFF
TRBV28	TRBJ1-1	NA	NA	TGTGCCAGCAGACCTGTCCTGGGGGCGGCGGGTGGGAACACTGAAGCTTTCTTT	CASRPVLGAAGGNTEAFF
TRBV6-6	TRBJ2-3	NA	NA	TGTGCCAGCAGTTACTCGATTCTAGCAGCGGATACGCAGTATTTT	CASSYSILAADTQYF
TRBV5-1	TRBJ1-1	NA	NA	TGCGCCAGCAGCTTGGCCGGGTTCACTGAAGCTTTCTTT	CASSLAGFTEAFF
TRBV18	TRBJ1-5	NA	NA	TGTGCCAGCTCGGGGCTGGATAATCAGCCCCAGCATTTT	CASSGLDNQPQHF
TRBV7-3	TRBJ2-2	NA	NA	TGTGCCAGCAGCTTAGGCCTACGACAGAACGGGGAGCTGTTTTTT	CASSLGLRQNGELFF
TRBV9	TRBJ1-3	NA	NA	TGTGCCAGCAGCCGCTCCCTTGACAGATCTGGAAACACCATATATTTT	CASSRSLDRSGNTIYF
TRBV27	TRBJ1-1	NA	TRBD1	TGTGCCAGCAGTTTGGTGACCAACAGGGGGCGACGGTCCACTGAAGCTTTCTTT	CASSLVTNRGRRSTEAFF
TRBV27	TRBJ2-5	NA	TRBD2	TGTGCCAGCAGTAGGGGGACTAGCGGGAGCCTTGGGACCCAGTACTTC	CASSRGTSGSLGTQYF
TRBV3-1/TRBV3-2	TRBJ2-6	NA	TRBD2	TGTGCCAGCAGCTCACTAGCGGGTCCCTCTGGGGCCAACGTCCTGACTTTC	CASSSLAGPSGANVLTF
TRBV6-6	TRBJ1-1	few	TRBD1	TGTGCCAGCAGCCCCCAGGGGGCAGGTAGCACTGAAGCTTTCTTT	CASSPQGAGSTEAFF
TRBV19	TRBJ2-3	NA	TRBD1	TGTGCCAGTAGTACCTCCGCCGGGACAGGGAGTCCAGATACGCAGTATTTT	CASSTSAGTGSPDTQYF
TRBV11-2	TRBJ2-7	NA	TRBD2	TGTGCCAGCAGCTCGACTAGCGGTTCCTACGAGCAGTACTTC	CASSSTSGSYEQYF
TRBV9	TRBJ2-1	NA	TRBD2	TGTGCCAGCAGCGTAGTACCGGGAGGCGGGAATGAGCAGTTCTTC	CASSVVPGGGNEQFF
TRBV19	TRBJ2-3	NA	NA	TGTGCCAGTAAGCCCGACTTTAACACAGATACGCAGTATTTT	CASKPDFNTDTQYF
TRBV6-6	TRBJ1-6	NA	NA	TGTGCCAGCAGGCGCCCAGGGGATTTGCGTAATTCACCCCTCCACTTT	CASRRPGDLRNSPLHF
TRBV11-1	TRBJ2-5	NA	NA	TGTGCCAGCAGCCGCGACCCTCAGGGGGAGACCCAGTACTTC	CASSRDPQGETQYF
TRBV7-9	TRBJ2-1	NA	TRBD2	TGTGCCAGCAGTTGGACGGGAGGGAATGAGCAGTTCTTC	CASSWTGGNEQFF
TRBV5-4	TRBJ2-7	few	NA	TGTGCCGGGGGGAAGTGGGAGCACGAGCAGTACTTC	CAGGKWEHEQYF
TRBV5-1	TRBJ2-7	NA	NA	TGCGCCAGCAGCGCACAGGATTACGAGCAGTACTTC	CASSAQDYEQYF
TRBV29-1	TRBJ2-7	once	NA	TGCAGCGTTGTTAGGGGCAACTACGAGCAGTACTTC	CSVVRGNYEQYF
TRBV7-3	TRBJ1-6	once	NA	TGTGCCAGCAGCGTACCACCGGGGGGGGGTATGTCCCTCCACTTT	CASSVPPGGGMSLHF
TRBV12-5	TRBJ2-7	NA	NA	TGTGCTAGTGGTTTGGACTCTAGCCGGGCGGGACCCTTCTACGAGCAGTACTTC	CASGLDSSRAGPFYEQYF
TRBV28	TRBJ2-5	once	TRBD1	TGTGCCAGCAGTCCTCCCTTGGGACAGCCCCAAGAGACCCAGTACTTC	CASSPPLGQPQETQYF
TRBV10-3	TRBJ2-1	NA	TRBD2	TGTGCCATCAGGGGTGGGACTAGCGGGAGGGTCTACGACAATGAGCAGTTCTTC	CAIRGGTSGRVYDNEQFF
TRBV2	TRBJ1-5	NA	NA	TGTGCCAGCACTCCGGGACAAAATCAGCCCCAGCATTTT	CASTPGQNQPQHF
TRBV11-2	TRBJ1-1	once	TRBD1	TGTGCCAGCAGCCCAGGACAGGGGTCTATGAACACTGAAGCTTTCTTT	CASSPGQGSMNTEAFF
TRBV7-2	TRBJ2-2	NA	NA	TGTGCCAGCAGCTTTAAAGGGGGCGCGGGGATAAACACCGGGGAGCTGTTTTTT	CASSFKGGAGINTGELFF
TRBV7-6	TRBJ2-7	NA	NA	TGTGCCAGCAGCCCGGTGTTAGCGGATACCACCTACGAGCAGTACTTC	CASSPVLADTTYEQYF
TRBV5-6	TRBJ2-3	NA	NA	TGTGCCAGCAGCTTGGGGGCCCTTATTCTCTCTACGCAGTATTTT	CASSLGALILSTQYF
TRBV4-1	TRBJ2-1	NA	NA	TGCGCCAGCAGCTCCTTAGCAAATGAGCAGTTCTTC	CASSSLANEQFF
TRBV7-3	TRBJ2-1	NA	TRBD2	TGTGCCAGCAGCTCCGGGACTAGGGCCTACAATGAGCAGTTCTTC	CASSSGTRAYNEQFF
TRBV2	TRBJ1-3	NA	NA	TGTGCCAGCAGTGGGGGCAGGGGCCCTGGAAACACCATATATTTT	CASSGGRGPGNTIYF
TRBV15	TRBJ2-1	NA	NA	TGTGCCACCAGCAGAGGACCCGGGGTAAACGAGCAGTTCTTC	CATSRGPGVNEQFF
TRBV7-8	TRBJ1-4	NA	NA	TGTGCCAGTAGGCGGGGGTCAGATGAAAAACTGTTTTTT	CASRRGSDEKLFF
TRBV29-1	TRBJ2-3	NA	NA	TGCAGCGCCAGACTGGGAGATACGCAGTATTTT	CSARLGDTQYF
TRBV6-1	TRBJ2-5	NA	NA	TGTGCCAGCAGTGATCAGATACAAGAGACCCAGTACTTC	CASSDQIQETQYF
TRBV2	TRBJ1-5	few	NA	TGTGCCAGCAGTGCGGACACCGACAATCAGCCCCAGCATTTT	CASSADTDNQPQHF
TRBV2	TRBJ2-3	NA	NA	TGTGCCAGCAGTGGGAGAGATACGCAGTATTTT	CASSGRDTQYF
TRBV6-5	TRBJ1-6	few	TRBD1	TGTGCCAGCAGTTACTTGGCAGGGGGCAATTCACCCCTCCACTTT	CASSYLAGGNSPLHF
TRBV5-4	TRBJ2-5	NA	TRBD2	TGTGCCAGCAGCCTCCCCCTAGCGGGTAAAGAGACCCAGTACTTC	CASSLPLAGKETQYF
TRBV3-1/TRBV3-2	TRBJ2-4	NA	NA	TGTGCCAGCAGCCAAGTATTTAGCGTGGCCAAAAACATTCAGTACTTC	CASSQVFSVAKNIQYF
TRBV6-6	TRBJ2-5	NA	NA	TGTGCCAGCAGTTACGCGGGGAGAGAGACCCAGTACTTC	CASSYAGRETQYF
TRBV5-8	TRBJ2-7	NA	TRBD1	TGTGCCAGCAGACAAGGGACAGGGCTATCCTACGAGCAGTACTTC	CASRQGTGLSYEQYF
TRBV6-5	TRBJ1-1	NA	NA	TGTGCCAGCAGTTACAGTCCGGGGAACACTGAAGCTTTCTTT	CASSYSPGNTEAFF
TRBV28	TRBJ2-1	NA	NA	TGTGCCAGCAACCGGCCTAGTACGGTGCAGTTCTTC	CASNRPSTVQFF
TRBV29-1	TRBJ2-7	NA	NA	TGCAGCGGCGGGACAGACTACGAGCAGTACTTC	CSGGTDYEQYF
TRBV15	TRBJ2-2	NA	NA	TGTGCCACCGGGCAGTTGAACACCGGGGAGCTGTTTTTT	CATGQLNTGELFF
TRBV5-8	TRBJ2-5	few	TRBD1	TGTGCCAGCAGCACCGGGACAGGGGGGGAGACCCAGTACTTC	CASSTGTGGETQYF
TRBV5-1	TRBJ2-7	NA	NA	TGCGCCAGCAGCTTGGGCCCGGGAGGGGGCCGGACCTACGAGCAGTACTTC	CASSLGPGGGRTYEQYF
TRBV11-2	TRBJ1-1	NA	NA	TGTGCCAGCAGCATGACAGTGTTGAACACTGAAGCTTTCTTT	CASSMTVLNTEAFF
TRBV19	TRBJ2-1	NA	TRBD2	TGTGCCAGTAGTAAGGCTAGCGGGAACTACAATGAGCAGTTCTTC	CASSKASGNYNEQFF
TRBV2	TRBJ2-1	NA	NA	TGTGCCAGCAGTGAAGCGCAACAGGGCTCCTACAATGAGCAGTTCTTC	CASSEAQQGSYNEQFF
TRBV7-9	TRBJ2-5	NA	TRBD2	TGTGCCAGCAGCTTAGGGACTAGCTTACAAGAGACCCAGTACTTC	CASSLGTSLQETQYF
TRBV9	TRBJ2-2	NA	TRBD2	TGTGCCAGCAGTGTAGCGGGAGGGCCGCACACCGGGGAGCTGTTTTTT	CASSVAGGPHTGELFF
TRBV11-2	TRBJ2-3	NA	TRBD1	TGTGCCAGCAGCTTACGGGACAGGCTGATCACAGATACGCAGTATTTT	CASSLRDRLITDTQYF
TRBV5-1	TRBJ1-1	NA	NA	TGCGCCAGCAGCTTCAGCCAGGGCGCGACTGAAGCTTTCTTT	CASSFSQGATEAFF
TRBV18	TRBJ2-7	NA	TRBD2	TGTGCCAGCTCACCGAACCCTCCGGGAGGTAACCCCTACGAGCAGTACTTC	CASSPNPPGGNPYEQYF
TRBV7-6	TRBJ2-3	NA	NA	TGTGCCAGCAGCTTAGAGCAGGGTATCACAGATACGCAGTATTTT	CASSLEQGITDTQYF